This TCR beta chain is drawn from a study of blood T cell repertoires in COVID-19. Study in general: Researchers got acute and convalescent COVID-19 samples from the United States, Italy and Spain.

The repertoire was sequenced with immunoSEQ multiplex PCR; TCRdb's copy has only in-frame clones and lacks some. The sample includes roughly 340,000 clones, around 89% of them seen just once. Germline-derived CDR1 and CDR2 are MNHNY and SVGAGI (reference sequence). Trimming pared 5 bases from V and 1 base from J, leaving 10 bases between. The CDR3 sequence is 14 residues long. V is TRBV6-6 and J is TRBJ2-3; possibly TRBD2 for D (5 bases). Sequencing input: peripheral blood. The source of this sequence is a woman in her twenties or thirties with COVID-19, enrolled during active disease. The CDR3 bases are TGTGCCAGCAGTCCGGCCGGGGGCACAGATACGCAGTATTTT. This sequence encodes CASSPAGGTDTQYF.